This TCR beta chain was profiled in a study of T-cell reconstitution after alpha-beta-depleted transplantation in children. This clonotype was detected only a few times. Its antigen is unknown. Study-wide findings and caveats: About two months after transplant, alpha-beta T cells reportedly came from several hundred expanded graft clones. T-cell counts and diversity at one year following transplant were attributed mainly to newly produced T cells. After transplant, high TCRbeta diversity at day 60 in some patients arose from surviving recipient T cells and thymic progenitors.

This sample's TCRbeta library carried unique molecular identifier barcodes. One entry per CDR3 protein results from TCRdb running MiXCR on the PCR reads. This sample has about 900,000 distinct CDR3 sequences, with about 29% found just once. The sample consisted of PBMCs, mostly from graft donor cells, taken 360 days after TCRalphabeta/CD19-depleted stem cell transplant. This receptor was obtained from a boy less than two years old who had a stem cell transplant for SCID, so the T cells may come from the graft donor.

The CDR3 sequence: CAISEARLIGYEQYF. The CDR3 DNA reads as TGTGCCATCAGTGAGGCGAGGCTAATCGGATACGAGCAGTACTTC. The chain links TRBV10-3 to TRBJ2-7, with D unclear. The CDR3 is made up of 15 amino acids. The V end lost 2 bases, the J end lost 4 bases, and 15 bases lay between the germline ends. Germline CDR1 reads ENHRY; CDR2 reads SYGVKD.